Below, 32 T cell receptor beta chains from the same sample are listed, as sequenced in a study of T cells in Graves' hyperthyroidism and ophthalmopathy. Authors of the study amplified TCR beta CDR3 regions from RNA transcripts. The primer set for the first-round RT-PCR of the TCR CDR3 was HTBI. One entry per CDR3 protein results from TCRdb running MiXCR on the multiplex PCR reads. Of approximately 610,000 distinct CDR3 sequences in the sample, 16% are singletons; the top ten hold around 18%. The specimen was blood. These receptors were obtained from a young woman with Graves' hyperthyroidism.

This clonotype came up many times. Written as DNA, the CDR3 is TGTGCCTCCGTGTTGCGGGAGGGCGGCGAGCAGTACTTC. It encodes CASVLREGGEQYF. J is TRBJ2-7 and V is TRBV28, with 9 bases identical to TRBD2. Germline-derived CDR1 and CDR2 are MDHEN and SYDVKM. This CDR3 has 13 residues. With 11 bases clipped from V and 6 bases from J, the junction kept 11 bases outside the gene matches.

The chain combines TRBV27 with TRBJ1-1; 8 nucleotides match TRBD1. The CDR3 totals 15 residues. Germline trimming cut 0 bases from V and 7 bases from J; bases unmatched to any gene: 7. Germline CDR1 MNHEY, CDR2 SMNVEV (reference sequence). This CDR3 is CASSLSRTGSSEAFF. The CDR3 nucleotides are TGTGCCAGCAGTTTATCGCGGACAGGGTCGAGTGAAGCTTTCTTT.

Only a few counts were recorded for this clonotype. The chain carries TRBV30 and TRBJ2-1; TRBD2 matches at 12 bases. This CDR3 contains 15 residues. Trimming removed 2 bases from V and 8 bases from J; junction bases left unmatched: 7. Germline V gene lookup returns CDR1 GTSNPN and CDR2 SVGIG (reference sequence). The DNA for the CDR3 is TGTGCCTGGAGTCCTAGCGGGAGGGCCATAGATGAGCAGTTCTTC. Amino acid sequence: CAWSPSGRAIDEQFF.

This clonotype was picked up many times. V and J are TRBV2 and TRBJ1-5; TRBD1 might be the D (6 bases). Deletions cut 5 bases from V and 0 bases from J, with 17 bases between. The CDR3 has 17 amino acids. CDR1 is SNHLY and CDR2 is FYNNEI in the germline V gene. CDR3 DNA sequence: TGTGCCAGCAGTCATCCCACCGGGACAAATAGCAATCAGCCCCAGCATTTT. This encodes CASSHPTGTNSNQPQHF.

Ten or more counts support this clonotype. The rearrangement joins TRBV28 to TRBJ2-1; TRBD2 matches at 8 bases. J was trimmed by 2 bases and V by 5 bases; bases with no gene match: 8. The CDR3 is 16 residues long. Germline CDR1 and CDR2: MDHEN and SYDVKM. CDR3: CASSTPEAGAYNEQFF. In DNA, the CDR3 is TGTGCCAGCAGTACCCCGGAAGCGGGAGCCTACAATGAGCAGTTCTTC.

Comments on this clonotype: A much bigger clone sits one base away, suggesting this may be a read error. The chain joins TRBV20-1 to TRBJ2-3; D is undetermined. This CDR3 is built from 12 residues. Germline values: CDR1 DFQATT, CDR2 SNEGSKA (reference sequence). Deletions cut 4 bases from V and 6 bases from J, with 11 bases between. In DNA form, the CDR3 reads TGCAGTGCTACTAGTTTAGTGGATACGCAGTATTTT. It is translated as CSATSLVDTQYF.

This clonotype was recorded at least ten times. CDR3 amino acids: CASSFSHLSEETQYF. CDR3 nucleotides: TGTGCCAGCAGCTTTAGTCATCTTTCCGAGGAGACCCAGTACTTC. The chain is built from TRBV7-9 and TRBJ2-5; D unclear. This CDR3 is 15 amino acids long. The germline CDR1 and CDR2 sequences are SEHNR and FQNEAQ (reference sequence). V was clipped by 3 bases and J by 5 bases, with 16 bases between them.

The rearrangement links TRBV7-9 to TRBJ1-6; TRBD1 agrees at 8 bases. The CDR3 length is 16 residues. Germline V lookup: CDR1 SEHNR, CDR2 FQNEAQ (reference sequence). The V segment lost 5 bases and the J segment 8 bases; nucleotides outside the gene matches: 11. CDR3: CASSPSGPQGDSPLHF. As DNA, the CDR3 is TGTGCCAGCAGCCCCAGCGGGCCACAGGGGGATTCACCCCTCCACTTT.

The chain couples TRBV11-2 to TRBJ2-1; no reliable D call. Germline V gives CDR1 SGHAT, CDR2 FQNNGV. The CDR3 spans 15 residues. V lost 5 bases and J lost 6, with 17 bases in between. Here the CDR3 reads CASSTGGLLRNEQFF. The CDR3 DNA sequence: TGTGCCAGCAGCACCGGTGGGCTCCTTCGCAATGAGCAGTTCTTC. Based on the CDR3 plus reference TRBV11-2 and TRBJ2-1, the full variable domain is EAGVAQSPRYKIIEKRQSVAFWCNPISGHATLYWYQQILGQGPKLLIQFQNNGVVDDSQLPKDRFSAERLKGVDSTLKIQPAKLEDSAVYLCASSTGGLLRNEQFFGPGTRLTVL.

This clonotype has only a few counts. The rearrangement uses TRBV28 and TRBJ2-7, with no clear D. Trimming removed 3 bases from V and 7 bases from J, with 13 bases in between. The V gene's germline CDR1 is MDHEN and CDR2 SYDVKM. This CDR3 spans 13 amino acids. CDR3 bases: TGTGCCAGCAGTTTTTTTCGGTCCTTGGAGCAGTACTTC. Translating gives CASSFFRSLEQYF.

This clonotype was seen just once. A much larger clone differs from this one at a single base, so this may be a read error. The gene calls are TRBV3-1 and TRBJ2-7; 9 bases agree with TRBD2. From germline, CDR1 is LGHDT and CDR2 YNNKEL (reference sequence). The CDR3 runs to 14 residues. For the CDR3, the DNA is TGTGCCAGCAGCCAAGACGCGGGAGGGGGCGAGCTGTACTTC. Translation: CASSQDAGGGELYF.

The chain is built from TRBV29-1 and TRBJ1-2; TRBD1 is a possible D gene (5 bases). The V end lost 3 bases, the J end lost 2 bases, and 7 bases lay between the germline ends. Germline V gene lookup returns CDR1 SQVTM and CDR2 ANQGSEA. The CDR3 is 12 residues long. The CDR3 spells CSVDDSNYGYTF. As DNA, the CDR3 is TGCAGCGTTGATGACAGCAACTATGGCTACACCTTC.

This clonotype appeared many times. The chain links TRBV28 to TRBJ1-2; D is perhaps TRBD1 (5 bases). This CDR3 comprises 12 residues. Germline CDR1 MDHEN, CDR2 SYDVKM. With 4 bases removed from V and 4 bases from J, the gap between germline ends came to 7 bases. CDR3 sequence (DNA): TGTGCCAGCAGTTCAGGGCCCTATGGCTACACCTTC. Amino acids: CASSSGPYGYTF.

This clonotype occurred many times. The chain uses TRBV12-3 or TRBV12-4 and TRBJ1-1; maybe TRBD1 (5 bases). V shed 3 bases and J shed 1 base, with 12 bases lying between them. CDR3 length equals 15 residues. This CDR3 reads CASSLSQGGNTEAFF. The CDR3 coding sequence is TGTGCCAGCAGTTTGTCTCAGGGTGGGAACACTGAAGCTTTCTTT.

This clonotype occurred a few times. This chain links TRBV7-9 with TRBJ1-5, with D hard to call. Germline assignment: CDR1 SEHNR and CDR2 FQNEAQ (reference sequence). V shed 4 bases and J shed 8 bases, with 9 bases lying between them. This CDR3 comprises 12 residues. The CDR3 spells CASSSFNEPQHF. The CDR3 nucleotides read TGTGCCAGCAGCTCCTTTAATGAGCCCCAGCATTTT.

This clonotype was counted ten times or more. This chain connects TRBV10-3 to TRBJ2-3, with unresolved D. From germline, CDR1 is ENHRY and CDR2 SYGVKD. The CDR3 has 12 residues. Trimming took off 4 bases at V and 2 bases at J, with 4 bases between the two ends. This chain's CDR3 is CAISVFTDTQYF. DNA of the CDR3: TGTGCCATCAGTGTGTTCACAGATACGCAGTATTTT.

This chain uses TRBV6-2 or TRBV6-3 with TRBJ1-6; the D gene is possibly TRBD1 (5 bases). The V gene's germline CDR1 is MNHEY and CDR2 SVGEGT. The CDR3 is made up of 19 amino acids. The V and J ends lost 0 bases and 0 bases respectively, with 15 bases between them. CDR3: CASSYSMGTASSYNSPLHF. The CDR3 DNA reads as TGTGCCAGCAGTTACTCGATGGGGACGGCTAGCTCCTATAATTCACCCCTCCACTTT.

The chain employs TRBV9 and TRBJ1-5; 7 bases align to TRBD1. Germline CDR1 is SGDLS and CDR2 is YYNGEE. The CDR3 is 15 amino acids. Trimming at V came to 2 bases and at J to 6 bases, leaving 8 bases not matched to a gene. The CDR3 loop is CASSVGTAVSQPQHF. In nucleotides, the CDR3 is TGTGCCAGCAGCGTCGGGACAGCGGTCTCTCAGCCCCAGCATTTT.

The DNA for the CDR3 is TGTGCCAGCAGCTTAGGTGAAGCTAGCAATCAGCCCCAGCATTTT. Its translation: CASSLGEASNQPQHF. The V and J genes are TRBV7-8 and TRBJ1-5; D not resolved. V was clipped by 1 base and J by 0 bases, with 7 bases between them. Germline CDR1 reads SGHVS; CDR2 reads FQNEAQ. The CDR3 has 15 amino acids.

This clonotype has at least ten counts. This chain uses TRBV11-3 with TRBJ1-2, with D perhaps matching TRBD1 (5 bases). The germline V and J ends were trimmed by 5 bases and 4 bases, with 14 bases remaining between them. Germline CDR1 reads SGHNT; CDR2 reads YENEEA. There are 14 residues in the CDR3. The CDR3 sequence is CASSPREGSYGYTF. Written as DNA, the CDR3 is TGTGCCAGCAGCCCACGGGAGGGGAGCTATGGCTACACCTTC.

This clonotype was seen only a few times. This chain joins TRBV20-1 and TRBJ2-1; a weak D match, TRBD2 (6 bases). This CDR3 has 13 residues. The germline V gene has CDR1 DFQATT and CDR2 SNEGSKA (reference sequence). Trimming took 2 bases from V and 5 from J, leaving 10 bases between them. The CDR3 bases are TGCAGTGCTAGAAGCGGGCAGAACAATGAGCAGTTCTTC. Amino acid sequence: CSARSGQNNEQFF.

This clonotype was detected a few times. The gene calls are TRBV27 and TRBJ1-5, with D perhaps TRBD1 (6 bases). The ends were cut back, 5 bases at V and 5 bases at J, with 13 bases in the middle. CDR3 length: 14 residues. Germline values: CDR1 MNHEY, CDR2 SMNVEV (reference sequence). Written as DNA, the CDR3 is TGTGCCAGCAGTCTACAGGGTTGGGATCAGCCCCAGCATTTT. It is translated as CASSLQGWDQPQHF.

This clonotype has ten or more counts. CDR3 nucleotide sequence: TGTGCCAGCAGCAGAACTCAGGGGCTGGATACGCAGTATTTT. It translates to CASSRTQGLDTQYF. This chain joins TRBV7-2 and TRBJ2-3; D is possibly TRBD1 (6 bases). The ends were cut back, 5 bases at V and 6 bases at J, with 15 bases in the middle. CDR1 and CDR2 (germline): SGHTA, FQGNSA. The CDR3 is made up of 14 amino acids.

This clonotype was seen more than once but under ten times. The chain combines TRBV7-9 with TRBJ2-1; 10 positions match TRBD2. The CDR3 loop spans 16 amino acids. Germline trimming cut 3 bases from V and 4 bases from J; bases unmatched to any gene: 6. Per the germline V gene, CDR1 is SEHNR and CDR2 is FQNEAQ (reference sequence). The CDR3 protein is CASSLRLAGDYNEQFF. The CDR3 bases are TGTGCCAGCAGCTTGCGTCTAGCGGGGGATTACAATGAGCAGTTCTTC.

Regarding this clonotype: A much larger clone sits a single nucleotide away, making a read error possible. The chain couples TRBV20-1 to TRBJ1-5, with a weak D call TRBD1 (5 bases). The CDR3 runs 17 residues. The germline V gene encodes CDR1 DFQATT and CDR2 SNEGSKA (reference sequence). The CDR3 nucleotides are TGCAATGCTAGGGACCCCTCTGAGGTTTATAGCAATCAGCCCCAGCATTTT. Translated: CNARDPSEVYSNQPQHF.

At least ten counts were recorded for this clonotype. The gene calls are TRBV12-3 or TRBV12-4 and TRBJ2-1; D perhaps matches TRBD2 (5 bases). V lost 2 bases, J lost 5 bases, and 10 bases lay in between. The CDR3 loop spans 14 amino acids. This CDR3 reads CASSLTSGHNEQFF. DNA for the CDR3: TGTGCCAGCAGTTTAACAAGCGGCCACAATGAGCAGTTCTTC.

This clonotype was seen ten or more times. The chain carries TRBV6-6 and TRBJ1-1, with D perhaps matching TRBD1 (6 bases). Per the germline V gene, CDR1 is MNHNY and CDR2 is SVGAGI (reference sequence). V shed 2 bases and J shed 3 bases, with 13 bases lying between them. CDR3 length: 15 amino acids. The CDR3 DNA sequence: TGTGCCAGCAGTTACGGACAGCTATTAGACACTGAAGCTTTCTTT. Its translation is CASSYGQLLDTEAFF.

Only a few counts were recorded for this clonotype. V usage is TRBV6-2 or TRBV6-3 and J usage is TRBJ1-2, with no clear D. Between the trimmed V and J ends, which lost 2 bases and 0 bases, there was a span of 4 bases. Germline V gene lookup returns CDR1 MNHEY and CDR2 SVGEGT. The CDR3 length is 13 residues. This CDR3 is CASSYATNYGYTF. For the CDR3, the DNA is TGTGCCAGCAGTTACGCTACTAACTATGGCTACACCTTC.

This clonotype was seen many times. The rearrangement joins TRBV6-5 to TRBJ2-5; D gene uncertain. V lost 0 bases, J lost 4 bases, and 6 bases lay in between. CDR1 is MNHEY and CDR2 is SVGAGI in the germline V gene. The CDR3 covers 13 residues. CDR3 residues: CASSYSGSETQYF. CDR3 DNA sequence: TGTGCCAGCAGTTACTCAGGTTCAGAGACCCAGTACTTC.

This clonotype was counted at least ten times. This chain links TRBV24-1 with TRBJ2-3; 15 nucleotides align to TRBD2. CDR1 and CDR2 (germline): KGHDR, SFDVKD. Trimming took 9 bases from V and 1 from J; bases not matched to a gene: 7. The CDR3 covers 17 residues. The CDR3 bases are TGTGCCACCGCCGGGACTAGCGGGGGGACTCGCACAGATACGCAGTATTTT. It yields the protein CATAGTSGGTRTDTQYF.

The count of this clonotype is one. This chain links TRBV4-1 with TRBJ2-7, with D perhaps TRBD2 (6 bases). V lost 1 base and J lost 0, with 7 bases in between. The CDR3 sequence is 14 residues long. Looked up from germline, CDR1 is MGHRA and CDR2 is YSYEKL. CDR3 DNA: TGCGCCAGCAGCCAAGGGGAGGTCTCCTACGAGCAGTACTTC. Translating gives CASSQGEVSYEQYF.

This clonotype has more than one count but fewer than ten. CDR3 region: CSARERGPYGYTF. In DNA form, the CDR3 reads TGCAGTGCTAGAGAAAGGGGGCCCTATGGCTACACCTTC. The gene calls are TRBV20-1 and TRBJ1-2; 7 bases map to TRBD1. CDR3 size: 13 residues. J lost 4 bases, V lost 0 bases, and 2 bases had no gene match. From germline, CDR1 is DFQATT and CDR2 SNEGSKA (reference sequence).